The 24 T cell receptor beta chains below all came from one sample that was sequenced in a study of beta chain features in type 1 diabetes. TCRB transcripts that were expressed got sequenced, as all of the isolated RNA had been reverse transcribed. The table came from immunoSEQ multiplex PCR; TCRdb's copy has only in-frame clones and leaves some out. Here the sample spans about 410,000 clones, about 14% being singletons. The sample taken for sequencing was naive CD4+ T cells from blood. The receptors were sampled from a man aged 25-40 years in good health.

This clone showed up just once. The chain joins TRBV7-8 to TRBJ2-5, with TRBD2 identical over 13 bases. CDR1 and CDR2 (germline): SGHVS, FQNEAQ. The trim removed 4 bases at V and 4 bases at J, leaving 6 bases unmatched. This CDR3 region has 16 residues. CDR3 sequence (DNA): TGTGCCAGCAGCTCTACTAGCGGGGGGGCAGGAGAGACCCAGTACTTC. Translation: CASSSTSGGAGETQYF.

This rearrangement joins TRBV7-9 to TRBJ2-5, with D perhaps TRBD2 (5 bases). The germline gives CDR1 SEHNR, CDR2 FQNEAQ (reference sequence). The CDR3 sequence is 14 residues long. Trimming pared 2 bases from V and 5 bases from J, leaving 12 bases between. DNA of the CDR3: TGTGCCAGCAGCTTACGGACTGGCAGCGAGACCCAGTACTTC. It codes for CASSLRTGSETQYF. The full variable domain, completed using reference TRBV7-9 and TRBJ2-5, is DTGVSQNPRHKITKRGQNVTFRCDPISEHNRLYWYRQTLGQGPEFLTYFQNEAQLEKSRLLSDRFSAERPKGSFSTLEIQRTEQGDSAMYLCASSLRTGSETQYFGPGTRLLVL.

V usage is TRBV30 and J usage is TRBJ1-2; D is unresolved. Between the trimmed V and J ends, which lost 1 base and 4 bases, there was a span of 13 bases. The CDR3 covers 14 residues. Germline V gene data show CDR1 as GTSNPN and CDR2 as SVGIG (reference sequence). For the CDR3, the DNA is TGTGCCTGGAGTGCCCGGCAGGATACCTATGGCTACACCTTC. This codes for CAWSARQDTYGYTF.

This clone was seen a handful of times. The genes are TRBV6-5 and TRBJ2-1, with D hard to call. CDR3 length: 13 residues. The germline V gene has CDR1 MNHEY and CDR2 SVGAGI. The V end lost 3 bases, the J end lost 4 bases, and 7 bases lay between the germline ends. Written as DNA, the CDR3 is TGTGCCAGCAGTTATCGGCAGTACAATGAGCAGTTCTTC. It translates to CASSYRQYNEQFF.

V is TRBV18 and J is TRBJ2-1; D possibly matches TRBD1 or TRBD2 (5 bases each). From germline, CDR1 is KGHSH and CDR2 LQKENI. This CDR3 has 14 amino acids. Trimming took off 2 bases at V and 6 bases at J, with 11 bases between the two ends. CDR3 sequence reads: CASSPWGILNEQFF. The CDR3 DNA follows: TGTGCCAGCTCACCATGGGGGATTCTCAATGAGCAGTTCTTC.

The V gene is TRBV28, the J gene TRBJ2-1; D is tentatively TRBD1 or TRBD2 (5 bases each). Germline V CDR1 and CDR2: MDHEN, SYDVKM. The CDR3 totals 13 residues. Trimming left V 11 bases short and J 2 bases short, with 13 bases between. The CDR3 DNA is TGTGCCGGTGGGACCCCGCCCTACAATGAGCAGTTCTTC. Translating it yields CAGGTPPYNEQFF.

This clone was seen only a few times. This rearrangement joins TRBV11-2 to TRBJ2-3; TRBD2 aligns across 12 bases. The CDR3 sequence is 15 residues long. The germline CDR1 and CDR2 sequences are SGHAT and FQNNGV. The V segment lost 4 bases and the J segment 3 bases; nucleotides outside the gene matches: 2. DNA of the CDR3: TGTGCCAGCAGCTCCGGACTAGCGGGGACAGATACGCAGTATTTT. Translating it yields CASSSGLAGTDTQYF.

A few counts support this clone. The rearrangement links TRBV7-9 to TRBJ2-1, with 9 bases that match TRBD2. Germline V gene sequence: CDR1 SEHNR, CDR2 FQNEAQ (reference sequence). The CDR3 extends over 17 amino acids. The ends lost 1 base at V and 0 bases at J; junction bases unmatched: 4. This chain's CDR3 is CASSLGAGGGSYNEQFF. CDR3 DNA: TGTGCCAGCAGCTTAGGGGCGGGAGGGGGCTCCTACAATGAGCAGTTCTTC. The full variable domain, with the rest looked up from reference TRBV7-9 and TRBJ2-1, is DTGVSQNPRHKITKRGQNVTFRCDPISEHNRLYWYRQTLGQGPEFLTYFQNEAQLEKSRLLSDRFSAERPKGSFSTLEIQRTEQGDSAMYLCASSLGAGGGSYNEQFFGPGTRLTVL.

The J gene is TRBJ2-7, the V gene TRBV29-1; D not certain. Trimming cost V 4 bases and J 2 bases, with 9 bases left between them. This CDR3 comprises 12 residues. Germline V gene lookup returns CDR1 SQVTM and CDR2 ANQGSEA. The CDR3 coding sequence is TGCAGCGTTGCTGACCACGCCTACGAGCAGTACTTC. Encoded protein: CSVADHAYEQYF.

The chain uses TRBV5-1 and TRBJ1-2; 9 bases match TRBD1. The V gene end was trimmed by 1 base and the J gene end by 7 bases; junction bases not matched to a gene: 5. The CDR3 is 14 residues long. Germline V gives CDR1 SGHRS, CDR2 YFSETQ. CDR3 region: CASSLRGTGSGYTF. The CDR3 DNA sequence: TGCGCCAGCAGCTTGAGAGGGACAGGGAGTGGCTACACCTTC.

The chain links TRBV27 to TRBJ2-1; 12 bases align to TRBD2. The germline V gene encodes CDR1 MNHEY and CDR2 SMNVEV (reference sequence). V shed 4 bases, J shed 8 bases, and the junction held 9 bases outside the gene matches. CDR3 length: 16 amino acids. This CDR3 reads CASSSTSGGSRDEQFF. The CDR3 DNA reads as TGTGCCAGCAGTTCAACTAGCGGGGGGTCCAGGGATGAGCAGTTCTTC.

The rearrangement links TRBV4-3 to TRBJ1-1, with D unresolved. The germline V and J ends were trimmed by 0 bases and 0 bases, with 8 bases remaining between them. The germline CDR1 and CDR2 sequences are LGHNA and YSLEER. This CDR3 spans 15 amino acids. In nucleotides, the CDR3 is TGCGCCAGCAGCCAAGACTGGGAGATGAACACTGAAGCTTTCTTT. Translation gives CASSQDWEMNTEAFF.

The chain is built from TRBV15 and TRBJ2-1, with 7 bases fitting TRBD2. The CDR3 loop spans 15 amino acids. CDR1 is LNHNV and CDR2 is YYDKDF in the germline V gene (reference sequence). The ends lost 5 bases at V and 4 bases at J; junction bases unmatched: 8. The CDR3, as DNA: TGTGCCACCAGCTTGAGACTAGCTTCTTACAATGAGCAGTTCTTC. Translating gives CATSLRLASYNEQFF.

This clone has only a few counts. V usage is TRBV9 and J usage is TRBJ2-3, with 10 bases that match TRBD1. This CDR3 region has 16 residues. The trim removed 4 bases at V and 1 base at J, leaving 6 bases unmatched. Germline CDR1 and CDR2: SGDLS and YYNGEE. The CDR3 loop reads CASSLGGTGGTDTQYF. The CDR3 nucleotides read TGTGCCAGCAGCCTCGGTGGGACAGGGGGCACAGATACGCAGTATTTT.

The rearrangement links TRBV25-1 to TRBJ1-4; D uncertain. V lost 3 bases and J 4 bases, leaving 12 bases between the germline ends. The V gene's germline CDR1 is MGHDK and CDR2 SYGVNS. This CDR3 contains 15 residues. The CDR3 here is CASSDIGRSNEKLFF. The CDR3 bases are TGTGCCAGCAGTGATATTGGACGGAGTAATGAAAAACTGTTTTTT.

Regarding this clone: A read error may be the cause here, since a much bigger clone is one base away. The chain carries TRBV2 and TRBJ2-1; D is undetermined. V was clipped by 7 bases and J by 0 bases, with 1 base between them. CDR1 and CDR2 (germline): SNHLY, FYNNEI. The CDR3 is 11 amino acids. CDR3 residues: CASNSYNEQFF. The CDR3 nucleotides read TGTGCCAGCAACTCCTACAATGAGCAGTTCTTC. The variable domain in full, completed from reference TRBV2 and TRBJ2-1, reads EPEVTQTPSHQVTQMGQEVILRCVPISNHLYFYWYRQILGQKVEFLVSFYNNEISEKSEIFDDQFSVERPDGSNFTLKIRSTKLEDSAMYFCASNSYNEQFFGPGTRLTVL.

The CDR3 DNA follows: TGCAGCGTTGGGGAGGGGTATGAAAAACTGTTTTTT. Translated, it gives CSVGEGYEKLFF. The chain uses TRBV29-1 and TRBJ1-4; perhaps TRBD1 as D (5 bases). Per germline, CDR1 SQVTM and CDR2 ANQGSEA. Trimming shortened V by 4 bases and J by 6 bases, and 9 bases separated the two germline ends. This CDR3 region has 12 residues.

This chain's CDR3 is CAISNPGQAAKNIQYF. For the CDR3, the DNA is TGTGCCATCTCAAACCCAGGGCAGGCGGCCAAAAACATTCAGTACTTC. The rearrangement joins TRBV10-3 to TRBJ2-4; weak D call: TRBD1 (5 bases). CDR1 and CDR2 (germline): ENHRY, SYGVKD. CDR3 length: 16 residues. Trimming cost V 8 bases and J 1 base, with 18 bases left between them.

This clone appeared a few times. The chain links TRBV7-9 to TRBJ1-6; 8 nucleotides align to TRBD1. The CDR3 runs 14 residues. CDR1 and CDR2 from the germline V gene are SEHNR and FQNEAQ (reference sequence). Germline trimming cut 5 bases from V and 9 bases from J; bases unmatched to any gene: 6. The CDR3 nucleotides are TGTGCCAGCAGCCCCGGACAGGGTGGTTCACCCCTCCACTTT. It encodes CASSPGQGGSPLHF.

This clone was observed a handful of times. The rearrangement links TRBV7-9 to TRBJ2-3, with unresolved D. This CDR3 is 14 amino acids long. The V end lost 1 base, the J end lost 1 base, and 6 bases lay between the germline ends. Germline loops: CDR1 SEHNR, CDR2 FQNEAQ (reference sequence). This CDR3 is CASSLVVGTDTQYF. CDR3 DNA sequence: TGTGCCAGCAGCTTAGTCGTGGGCACAGATACGCAGTATTTT.

This chain joins TRBV7-9 and TRBJ2-1; 8 positions match TRBD1. This CDR3 comprises 13 residues. Trimming removed 4 bases from V and 6 bases from J; junction bases left unmatched: 2. The V gene's germline CDR1 is SEHNR and CDR2 FQNEAQ (reference sequence). This chain's CDR3 is CASSSTGGNEQFF. The CDR3 DNA is TGTGCCAGCAGCTCTACAGGGGGCAATGAGCAGTTCTTC.

The chain recombines TRBV12-5 with TRBJ2-5; 9 nucleotides align to TRBD2. Germline CDR1 reads LGHNT; CDR2 reads FRNRAP. This CDR3 spans 15 amino acids. V shed 1 base, J shed 3 bases, and the junction held 3 bases outside the gene matches. CDR3 sequence reads: CASGLASGIKETQYF. The CDR3 DNA is TGTGCTAGTGGTTTGGCTAGCGGGATAAAAGAGACCCAGTACTTC.

This chain connects TRBV4-3 to TRBJ2-7; a weak D match, TRBD1 (6 bases). Looked up from germline, CDR1 is LGHNA and CDR2 is YSLEER. The CDR3 runs 15 residues. V was shortened by 1 base and J by 0 bases, with 10 bases between the two germline ends. The chain's CDR3 is CASSQVGRGSYEQYF. The CDR3 DNA reads TGCGCCAGCAGCCAAGTGGGCAGGGGCTCCTACGAGCAGTACTTC.

The chain couples TRBV6-6 to TRBJ2-5, with TRBD2 matching over 10 bases. V lost 6 bases, J lost 1 base, and 5 bases stayed unmatched. The CDR3 runs 15 residues. Per germline, CDR1 MNHNY and CDR2 SVGAGI (reference sequence). As DNA, the CDR3 is TGTGCCAGCAGAGCGGGGGGGCCACGCCAAGAGACCCAGTACTTC. It yields the protein CASRAGGPRQETQYF.